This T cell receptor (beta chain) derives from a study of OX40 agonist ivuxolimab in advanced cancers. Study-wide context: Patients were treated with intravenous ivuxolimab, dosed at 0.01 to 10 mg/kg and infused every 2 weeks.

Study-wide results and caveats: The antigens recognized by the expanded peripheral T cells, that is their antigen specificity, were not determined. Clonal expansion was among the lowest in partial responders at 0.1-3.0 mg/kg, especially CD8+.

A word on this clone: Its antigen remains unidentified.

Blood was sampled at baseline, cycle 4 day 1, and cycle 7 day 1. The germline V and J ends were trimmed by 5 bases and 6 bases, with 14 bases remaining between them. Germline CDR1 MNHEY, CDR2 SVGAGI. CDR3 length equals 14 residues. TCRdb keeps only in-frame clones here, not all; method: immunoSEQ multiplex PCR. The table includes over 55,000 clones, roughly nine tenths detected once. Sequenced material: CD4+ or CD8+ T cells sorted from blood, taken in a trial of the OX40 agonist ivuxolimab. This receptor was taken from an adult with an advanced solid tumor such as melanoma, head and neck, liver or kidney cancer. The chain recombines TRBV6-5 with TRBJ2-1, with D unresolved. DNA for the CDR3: TGTGCCAGCAGTATAACTTACCTTGGCAATGAGCAGTTCTTC. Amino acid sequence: CASSITYLGNEQFF.